The source of this TCR beta chain is a study of glioma-infiltrating T cells after dendritic cell vaccination. Study in general: Dendritic cell vaccine was injected intradermally three times, biweekly.

Time point: after dendritic cell vaccination, including at tumor progression/relapse. Before vaccination, two weeks after the third vaccination, and at progression, PBMC were collected. Assay: immunoSEQ multiplex PCR; the TCRdb copy retains only in-frame clones and omits some. The sample consists of some 46,000 clones, around 89% of them appearing once. This TCR was sampled from a human donor with glioblastoma. The source material was blood, sampled after dendritic cell vaccination.

The CDR3 spells CASSLTGSGYNEQFF. CDR3 in DNA: TGTGCCAGTAGTCTGACAGGGTCAGGGTACAATGAGCAGTTCTTC. The rearrangement uses TRBV19 and TRBJ2-1, with 7 bases aligning to TRBD1. The V gene's germline CDR1 is LNHDA and CDR2 SQIVND (reference sequence). J gave up 4 bases and V 5 bases, and 8 bases lay outside the gene matches. This CDR3 has 15 residues.